This T cell receptor (beta chain) is from a study of cytotoxic CD8 clonotypes in ibrutinib-treated CLL. Overall study context: In all, approximately ten patients were relapsed/refractory, under 16 were treatment-naive and around 17 were IGHV unmutated. Response samples were obtained once patients had received a median about 11 months of treatment, range 6 to 36.

Whole-study results and caveats: Clonality climbed at ibrutinib response, then dropped toward baseline at progression.

Measured with immunoSEQ multiplex PCR; TCRdb has only the in-frame clones, and not every one. The sample includes approximately 120,000 clones, around four fifths of them seen just once. V was shortened by 6 bases and J by 5 bases, with 16 bases between the two germline ends. CDR1 SNHLY and CDR2 FYNNEI come from the germline V gene. The length of the CDR3 is 14 residues. Genomic DNA in a quantity of about 2.1 micrograms was derived from cryopreserved PBMCs for TCR beta libraries. On this clone: Its antigen is as yet unknown.

The receptor was isolated from a human donor with chronic lymphocytic leukemia. This chain connects TRBV2 to TRBJ2-5, with D tentatively TRBD1 or TRBD2 (5 bases each). The sample in question was PBMCs, obtained after 24 months of ibrutinib treatment. The CDR3 sequence: CASSRTQGGETQYF. The CDR3 nucleotides are TGTGCCAGCAGCCGGACTCAGGGCGGGGAGACCCAGTACTTC.